The 3 T cell receptor beta chains in this list originate from one sample, sequenced in a study of shared clonotypes between healthy human individuals. This table comes from immunoSEQ multiplex PCR, and its TCRdb copy is limited to in-frame clones, with some not included. The table records about 320,000 clones, around 87% of them present only once. The sequenced sample consisted of memory CD8+ T cells sorted from blood. Subset of the sample: CD45RO+ cells pooled with CCR7-negative TemRA cells. The source is a man aged 18 to 29 in good health.

The chain employs TRBV9 and TRBJ2-7; 9 nucleotides line up with TRBD1. The CDR3 consists of 15 residues. V trimming: 3 bases; J trimming: 6 bases; junction bases outside the gene matches: 10. The germline CDR1 and CDR2 sequences are SGDLS and YYNGEE. DNA of the CDR3: TGTGCCAGCAGCGCGTCCGGGACAGGGTTTGGCGAGCAGTACTTC. Amino acids: CASSASGTGFGEQYF.

The chain couples TRBV6-5 to TRBJ2-2; TRBD1 aligns across 7 bases. This CDR3 is built from 15 residues. From germline, CDR1 is MNHEY and CDR2 SVGAGI. V dropped 6 bases and J dropped 1; count of bases not matched to a gene: 5. The CDR3, as DNA: TGTGCCAGCAGCAACAGGGGTTGGAACACCGGGGAGCTGTTTTTT. Translation: CASSNRGWNTGELFF.

The chain is built from TRBV28 and TRBJ2-5; 15 positions agree with TRBD2. The germline V gene encodes CDR1 MDHEN and CDR2 SYDVKM. This CDR3 has 17 amino acids. Trimming removed 3 bases from V and 2 bases from J; junction bases left unmatched: 4. CDR3 bases: TGTGCCAGCAGTTTCCAAGGACTAGCGGGGGGGCAAGAGACCCAGTACTTC. It specifies CASSFQGLAGGQETQYF.